The 3 T cell receptor beta chains below come from one sample, sequenced in a study of T-cell reconstitution after alpha-beta-depleted transplantation in children. Unique molecular identifiers featured in how the TCRbeta library was prepared. TCRdb independently ran MiXCR on the PCR reads; one entry per CDR3 protein. The repertoire consists of approximately 630,000 distinct CDR3 sequences, with around 14% occurring once and the leading ten covering about 0.79%. This specimen consisted of PBMCs, obtained before TCRalphabeta/CD19-depleted stem cell transplant. The source of these receptors is a girl aged 2 to 9 with congenital amegakaryocytic thrombocytopenia, due to receive a stem cell transplant.

J is TRBJ2-1 and V is TRBV18; D uncertain. Germline CDR1 and CDR2: KGHSH and LQKENI. This CDR3 comprises 15 residues. The V gene lost 2 bases and the J gene lost 6 bases, with 14 bases spanning the gap. The CDR3 reads CASSPDREAGNEQFF. CDR3 bases: TGTGCCAGCTCACCAGATAGGGAAGCCGGCAATGAGCAGTTCTTC.

This clonotype has only a few counts. The chain couples TRBV14 to TRBJ2-7; possibly TRBD2 for D (5 bases). Germline V CDR1 and CDR2: SGHDN, FVKESK. Trimming pared 4 bases from V and 6 bases from J, leaving 16 bases between. There are 14 residues in the CDR3. CDR3 in amino acids: CASSPGVRASEQYF. The CDR3 DNA reads as TGTGCCAGCAGCCCCGGGGTCCGGGCCAGCGAGCAGTACTTC.

There are many counts of this clonotype. The chain carries TRBV29-1 and TRBJ2-1; TRBD2 agrees at 11 bases. The CDR3 runs to 17 residues. Trimming took 6 bases from V and 4 from J; bases not matched to a gene: 14. Germline assignment: CDR1 SQVTM and CDR2 ANQGSEA. CDR3 sequence: CSVLGGTSGGLYNEQFF. DNA for the CDR3: TGCAGCGTCCTGGGAGGCACTAGCGGGGGCCTTTACAATGAGCAGTTCTTC.